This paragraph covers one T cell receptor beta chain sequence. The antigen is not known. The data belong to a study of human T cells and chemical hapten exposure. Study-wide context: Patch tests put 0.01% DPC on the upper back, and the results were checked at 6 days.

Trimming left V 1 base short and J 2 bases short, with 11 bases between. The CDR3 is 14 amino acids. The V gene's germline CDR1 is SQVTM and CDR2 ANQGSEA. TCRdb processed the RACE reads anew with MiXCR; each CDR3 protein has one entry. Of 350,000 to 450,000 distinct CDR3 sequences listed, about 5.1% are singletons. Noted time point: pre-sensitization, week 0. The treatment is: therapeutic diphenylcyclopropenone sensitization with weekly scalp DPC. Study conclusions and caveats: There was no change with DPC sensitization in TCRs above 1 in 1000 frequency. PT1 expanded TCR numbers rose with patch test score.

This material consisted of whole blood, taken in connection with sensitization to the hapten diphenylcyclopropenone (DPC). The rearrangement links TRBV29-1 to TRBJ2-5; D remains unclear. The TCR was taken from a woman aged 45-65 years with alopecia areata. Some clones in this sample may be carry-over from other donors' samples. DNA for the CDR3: TGCAGCGTTGAAGGTCCGGGTATACAAGAGACCCAGTACTTC. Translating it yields CSVEGPGIQETQYF.